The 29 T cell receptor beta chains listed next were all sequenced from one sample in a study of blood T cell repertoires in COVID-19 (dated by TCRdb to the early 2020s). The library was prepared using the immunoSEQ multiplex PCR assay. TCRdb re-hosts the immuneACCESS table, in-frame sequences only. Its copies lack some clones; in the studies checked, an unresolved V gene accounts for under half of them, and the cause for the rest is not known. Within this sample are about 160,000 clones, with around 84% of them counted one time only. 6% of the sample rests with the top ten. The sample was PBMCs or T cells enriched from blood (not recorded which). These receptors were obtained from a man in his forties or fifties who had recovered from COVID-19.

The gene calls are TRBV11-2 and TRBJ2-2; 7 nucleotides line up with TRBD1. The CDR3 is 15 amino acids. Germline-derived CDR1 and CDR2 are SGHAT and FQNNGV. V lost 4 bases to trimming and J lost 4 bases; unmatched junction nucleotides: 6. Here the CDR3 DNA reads TGTGCCAGCAGCTCCTACAGGGGATCCACCGGGGAGCTGTTTTTT. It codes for CASSSYRGSTGELFF.

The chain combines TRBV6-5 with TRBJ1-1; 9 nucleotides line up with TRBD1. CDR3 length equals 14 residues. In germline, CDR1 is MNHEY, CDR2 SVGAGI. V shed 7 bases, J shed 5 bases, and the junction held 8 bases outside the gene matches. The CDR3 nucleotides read TGTGCCAGCATTACCAACAGGGGGCGGACTGAAGCTTTCTTT. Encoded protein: CASITNRGRTEAFF.

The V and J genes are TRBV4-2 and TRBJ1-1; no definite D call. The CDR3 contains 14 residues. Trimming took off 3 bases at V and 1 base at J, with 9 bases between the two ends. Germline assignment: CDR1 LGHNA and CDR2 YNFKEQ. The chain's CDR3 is CASSQRAGNTEAFF. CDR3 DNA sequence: TGTGCCAGCAGCCAGAGGGCGGGGAACACTGAAGCTTTCTTT.

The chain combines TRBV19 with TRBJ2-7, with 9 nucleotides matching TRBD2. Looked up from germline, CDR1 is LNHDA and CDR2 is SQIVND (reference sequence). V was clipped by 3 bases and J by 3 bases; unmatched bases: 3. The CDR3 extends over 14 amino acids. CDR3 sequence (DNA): TGTGCCAGTAGTATGTCTAGCGGGGTCTACGAGCAGTACTTC. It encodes CASSMSSGVYEQYF.

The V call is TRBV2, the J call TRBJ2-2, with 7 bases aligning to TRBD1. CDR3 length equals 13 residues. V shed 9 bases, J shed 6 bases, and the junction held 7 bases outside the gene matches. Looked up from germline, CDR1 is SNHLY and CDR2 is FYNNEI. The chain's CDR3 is CASTQGIAGELFF. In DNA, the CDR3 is TGTGCCAGTACACAGGGGATCGCCGGGGAGCTGTTTTTT.

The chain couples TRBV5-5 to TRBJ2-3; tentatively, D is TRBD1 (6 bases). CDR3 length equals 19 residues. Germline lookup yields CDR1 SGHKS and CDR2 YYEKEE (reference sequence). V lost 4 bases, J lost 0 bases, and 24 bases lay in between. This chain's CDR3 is CASSHQPTGTASSTDTQYF. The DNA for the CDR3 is TGTGCCAGCAGCCATCAGCCGACAGGCACAGCTTCTAGCACAGATACGCAGTATTTT.

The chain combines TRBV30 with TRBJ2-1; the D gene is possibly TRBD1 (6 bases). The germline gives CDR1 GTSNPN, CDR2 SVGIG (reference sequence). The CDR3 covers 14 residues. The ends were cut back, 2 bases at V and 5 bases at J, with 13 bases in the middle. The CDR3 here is CAWSRQRGNNEQFF. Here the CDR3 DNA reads TGTGCCTGGAGTAGACAAAGGGGGAACAATGAGCAGTTCTTC.

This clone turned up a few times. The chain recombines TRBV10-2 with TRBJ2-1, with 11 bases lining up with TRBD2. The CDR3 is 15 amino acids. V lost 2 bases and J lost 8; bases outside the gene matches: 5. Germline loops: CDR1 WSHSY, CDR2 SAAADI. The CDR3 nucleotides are TGCGCCAGCAGTGAGAGTAGCGGGGGGGCCCATGAGCAGTTCTTC. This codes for CASSESSGGAHEQFF.

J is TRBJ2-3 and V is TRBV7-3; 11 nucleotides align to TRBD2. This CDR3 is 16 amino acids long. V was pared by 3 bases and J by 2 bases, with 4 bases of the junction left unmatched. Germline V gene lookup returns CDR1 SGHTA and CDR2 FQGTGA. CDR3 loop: CASSFSGGAFTDTQYF. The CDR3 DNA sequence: TGTGCCAGCAGCTTTAGCGGGGGGGCCTTCACAGATACGCAGTATTTT.

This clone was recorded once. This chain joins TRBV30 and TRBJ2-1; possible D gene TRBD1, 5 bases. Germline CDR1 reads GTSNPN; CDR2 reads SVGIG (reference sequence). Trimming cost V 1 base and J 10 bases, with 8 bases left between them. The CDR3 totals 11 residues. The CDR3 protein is CAWSEGPEQFF. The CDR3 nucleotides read TGTGCCTGGAGTGAGGGGCCCGAGCAGTTCTTC.

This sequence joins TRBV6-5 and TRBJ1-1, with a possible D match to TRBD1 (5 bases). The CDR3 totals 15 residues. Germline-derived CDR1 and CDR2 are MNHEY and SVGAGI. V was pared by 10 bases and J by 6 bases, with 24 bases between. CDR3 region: CANTPTRAGTAEAFF. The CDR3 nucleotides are TGTGCCAACACCCCGACGAGGGCGGGGACGGCTGAAGCTTTCTTT.

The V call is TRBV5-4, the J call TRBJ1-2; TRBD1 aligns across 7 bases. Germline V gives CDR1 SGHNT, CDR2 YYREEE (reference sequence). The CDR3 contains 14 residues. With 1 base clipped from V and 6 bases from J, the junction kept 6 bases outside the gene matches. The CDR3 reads CASSLTGELHGYTF. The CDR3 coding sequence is TGTGCCAGCAGCTTGACAGGGGAGCTTCATGGCTACACCTTC.

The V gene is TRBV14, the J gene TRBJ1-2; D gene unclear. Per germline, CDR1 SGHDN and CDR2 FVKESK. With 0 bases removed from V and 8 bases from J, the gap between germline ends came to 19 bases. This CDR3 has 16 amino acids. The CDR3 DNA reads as TGTGCCAGCAGCCAAGAGAGTCTTGACAATGGTGGGGGCTACACCTTC. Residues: CASSQESLDNGGGYTF.

The CDR3 reads CASSLIEGFSGNTIYF. In nucleotides, the CDR3 is TGTGCCAGCAGCTTGATCGAGGGATTCTCTGGAAACACCATATATTTT. The genes are TRBV7-9 and TRBJ1-3, with no clear D. The CDR3 contains 16 residues. V was cut by 3 bases and J by 0 bases, with 12 bases left in between. Germline CDR1 reads SEHNR; CDR2 reads FQNEAQ (reference sequence).

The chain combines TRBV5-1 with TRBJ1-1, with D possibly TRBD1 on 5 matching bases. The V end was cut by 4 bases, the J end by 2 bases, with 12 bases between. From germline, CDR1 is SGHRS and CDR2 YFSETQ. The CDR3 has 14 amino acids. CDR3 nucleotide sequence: TGCGCCAGCAGCACTCAAGACAGAAACACTGAAGCTTTCTTT. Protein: CASSTQDRNTEAFF.

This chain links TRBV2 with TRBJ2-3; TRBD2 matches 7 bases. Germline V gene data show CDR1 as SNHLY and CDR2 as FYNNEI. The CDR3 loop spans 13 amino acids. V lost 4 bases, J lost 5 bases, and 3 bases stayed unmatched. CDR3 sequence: CASSGERGDTQYF. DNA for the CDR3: TGTGCCAGCAGTGGCGAGCGGGGAGATACGCAGTATTTT.

The DNA for the CDR3 is TGTGCCAGCTCACCAGGGATGACAGGGGCGACCAACTATGGCTACACCTTC. This translates into CASSPGMTGATNYGYTF. The rearrangement uses TRBV18 and TRBJ1-2; 8 bases are shared with TRBD1. V trimming: 2 bases; J trimming: 2 bases; junction bases outside the gene matches: 10. CDR1 KGHSH and CDR2 LQKENI come from the germline V gene. This CDR3 has 17 residues.

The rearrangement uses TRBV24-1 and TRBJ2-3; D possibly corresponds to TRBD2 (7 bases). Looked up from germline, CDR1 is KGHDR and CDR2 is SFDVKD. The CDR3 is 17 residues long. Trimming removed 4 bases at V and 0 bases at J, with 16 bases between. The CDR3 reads CATSEAGLGGSTDTQYF. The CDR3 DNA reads TGTGCCACCAGTGAGGCTGGACTAGGGGGGAGCACAGATACGCAGTATTTT.

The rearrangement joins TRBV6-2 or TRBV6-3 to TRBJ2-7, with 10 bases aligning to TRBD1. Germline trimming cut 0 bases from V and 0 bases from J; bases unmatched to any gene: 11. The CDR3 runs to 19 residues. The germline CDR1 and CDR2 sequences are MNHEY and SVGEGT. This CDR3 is CASSYSRGTTGGVSYEQYF. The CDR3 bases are TGTGCCAGCAGTTACTCGAGGGGGACGACAGGGGGCGTCTCCTACGAGCAGTACTTC.

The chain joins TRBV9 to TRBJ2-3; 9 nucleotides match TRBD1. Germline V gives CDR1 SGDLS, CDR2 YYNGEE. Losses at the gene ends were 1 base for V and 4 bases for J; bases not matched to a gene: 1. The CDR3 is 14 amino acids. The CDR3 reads CASSVTGGADTQYF. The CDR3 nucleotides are TGTGCCAGCAGCGTAACAGGGGGCGCAGATACGCAGTATTTT.

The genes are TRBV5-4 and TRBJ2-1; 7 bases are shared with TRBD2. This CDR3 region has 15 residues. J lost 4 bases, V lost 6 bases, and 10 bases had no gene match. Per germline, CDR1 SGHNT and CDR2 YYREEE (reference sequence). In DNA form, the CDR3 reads TGTGCCAGCAACAGAGCGGGGAAGACATACAATGAGCAGTTCTTC. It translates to CASNRAGKTYNEQFF.

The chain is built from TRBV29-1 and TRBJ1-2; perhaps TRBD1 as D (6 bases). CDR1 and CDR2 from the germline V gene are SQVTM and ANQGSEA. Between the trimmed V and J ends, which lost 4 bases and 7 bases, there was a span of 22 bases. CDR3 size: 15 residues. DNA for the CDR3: TGCAGCGTTGGGGGGCTAGTAGGCATTCCGGTTGGCTACACCTTC. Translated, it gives CSVGGLVGIPVGYTF.

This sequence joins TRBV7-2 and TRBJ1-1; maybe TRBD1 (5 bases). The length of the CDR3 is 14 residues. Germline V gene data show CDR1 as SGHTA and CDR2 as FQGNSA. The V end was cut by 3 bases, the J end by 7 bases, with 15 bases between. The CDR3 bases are TGTGCCAGCAGCTTCCAAACAGGTTCCGTTGAAGCTTTCTTT. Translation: CASSFQTGSVEAFF.

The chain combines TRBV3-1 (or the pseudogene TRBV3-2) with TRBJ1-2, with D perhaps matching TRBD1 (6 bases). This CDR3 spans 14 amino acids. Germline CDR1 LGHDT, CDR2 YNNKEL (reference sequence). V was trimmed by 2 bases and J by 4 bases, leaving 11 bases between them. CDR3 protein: CASSQQGTLYGYTF. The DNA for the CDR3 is TGTGCCAGCAGCCAACAGGGGACCCTCTATGGCTACACCTTC.

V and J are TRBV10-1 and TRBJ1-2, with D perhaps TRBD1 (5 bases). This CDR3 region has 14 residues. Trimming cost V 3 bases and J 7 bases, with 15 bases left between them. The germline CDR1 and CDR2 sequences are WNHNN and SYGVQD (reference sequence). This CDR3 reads CASSDRGGSFGYTF. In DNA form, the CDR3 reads TGCGCCAGCAGTGATCGGGGGGGGAGCTTTGGCTACACCTTC.

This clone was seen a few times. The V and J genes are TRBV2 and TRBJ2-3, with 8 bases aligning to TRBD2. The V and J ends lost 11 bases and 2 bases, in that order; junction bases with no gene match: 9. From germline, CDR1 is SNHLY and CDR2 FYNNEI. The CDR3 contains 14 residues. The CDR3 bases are TGTGCCTTCGTGAAGCGGGGGAACACAGATACGCAGTATTTT. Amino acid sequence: CAFVKRGNTDTQYF. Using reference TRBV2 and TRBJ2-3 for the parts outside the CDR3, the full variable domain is EPEVTQTPSHQVTQMGQEVILRCVPISNHLYFYWYRQILGQKVEFLVSFYNNEISEKSEIFDDQFSVERPDGSNFTLKIRSTKLEDSAMYFCAFVKRGNTDTQYFGPGTRLTVL.

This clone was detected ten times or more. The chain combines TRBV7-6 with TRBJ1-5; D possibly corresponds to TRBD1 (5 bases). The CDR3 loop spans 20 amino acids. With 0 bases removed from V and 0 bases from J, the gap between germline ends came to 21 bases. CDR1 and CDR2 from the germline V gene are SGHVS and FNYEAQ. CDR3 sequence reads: CASSLALYGRIGTSNQPQHF. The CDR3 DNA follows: TGTGCCAGCAGCTTAGCCCTATACGGGAGGATCGGGACTAGCAATCAGCCCCAGCATTTT.

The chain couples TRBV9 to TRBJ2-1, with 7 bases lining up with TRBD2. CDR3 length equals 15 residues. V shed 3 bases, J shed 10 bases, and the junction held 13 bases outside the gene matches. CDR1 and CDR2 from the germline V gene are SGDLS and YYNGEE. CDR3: CASSAPGGEVGEQFF. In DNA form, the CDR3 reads TGTGCCAGCAGCGCTCCGGGAGGAGAGGTGGGGGAGCAGTTCTTC.

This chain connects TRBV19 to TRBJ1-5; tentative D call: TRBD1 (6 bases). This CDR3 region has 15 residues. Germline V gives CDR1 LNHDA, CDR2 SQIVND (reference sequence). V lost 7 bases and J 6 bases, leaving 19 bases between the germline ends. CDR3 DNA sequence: TGTGCCAGTACCTTAACCCGGGGGGCCGGTCAGCCCCAGCATTTT. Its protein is CASTLTRGAGQPQHF.